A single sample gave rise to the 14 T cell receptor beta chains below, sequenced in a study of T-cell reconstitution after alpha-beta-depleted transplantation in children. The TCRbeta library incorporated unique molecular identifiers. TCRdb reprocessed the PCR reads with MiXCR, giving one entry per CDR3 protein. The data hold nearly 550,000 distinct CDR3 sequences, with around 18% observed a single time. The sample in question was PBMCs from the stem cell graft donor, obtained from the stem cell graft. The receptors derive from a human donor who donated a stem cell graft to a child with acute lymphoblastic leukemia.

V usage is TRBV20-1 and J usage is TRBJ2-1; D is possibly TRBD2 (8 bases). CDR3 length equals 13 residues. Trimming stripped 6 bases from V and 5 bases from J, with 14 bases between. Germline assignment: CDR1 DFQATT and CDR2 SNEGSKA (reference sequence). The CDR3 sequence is CSAGTAGDNEQFF. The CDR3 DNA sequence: TGCAGTGCGGGGACAGCGGGAGACAATGAGCAGTTCTTC.

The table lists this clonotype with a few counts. The CDR3 protein is CASRGVVGARQFF. CDR3 DNA sequence: TGTGCCAGCAGGGGGGTGGTTGGCGCTCGGCAGTTCTTC. The V gene is TRBV2, the J gene TRBJ2-1; either TRBD1 or TRBD2 may fit D (5 bases each). In germline, CDR1 is SNHLY, CDR2 FYNNEI. V was shortened by 6 bases and J by 12 bases, with 18 bases between the two germline ends. The CDR3 is 13 residues long. Full variable domain (rest looked up from reference TRBV2 and TRBJ2-1): EPEVTQTPSHQVTQMGQEVILRCVPISNHLYFYWYRQILGQKVEFLVSFYNNEISEKSEIFDDQFSVERPDGSNFTLKIRSTKLEDSAMYFCASRGVVGARQFFGPGTRLTVL.

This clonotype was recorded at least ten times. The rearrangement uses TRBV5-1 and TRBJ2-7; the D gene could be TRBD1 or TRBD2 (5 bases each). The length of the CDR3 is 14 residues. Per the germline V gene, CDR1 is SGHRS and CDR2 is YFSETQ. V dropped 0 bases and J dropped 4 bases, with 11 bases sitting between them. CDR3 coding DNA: TGCGCCAGCAGCTTGGGAGGGGTTGGATACGAGCAGTACTTC. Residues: CASSLGGVGYEQYF.

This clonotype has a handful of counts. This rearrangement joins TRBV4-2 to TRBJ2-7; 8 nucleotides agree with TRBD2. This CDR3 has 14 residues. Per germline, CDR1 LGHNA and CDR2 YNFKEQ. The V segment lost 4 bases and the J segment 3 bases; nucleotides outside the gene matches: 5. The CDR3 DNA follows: TGTGCCAGCAGCCCGGGACTAGGCCACTACGAGCAGTACTTC. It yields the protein CASSPGLGHYEQYF.

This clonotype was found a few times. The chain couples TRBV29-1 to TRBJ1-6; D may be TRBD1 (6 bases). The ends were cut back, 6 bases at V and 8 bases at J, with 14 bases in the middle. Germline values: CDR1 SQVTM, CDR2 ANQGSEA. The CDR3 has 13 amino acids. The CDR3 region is CSVRQARDSPLHF. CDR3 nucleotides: TGCAGCGTGCGACAGGCCAGGGATTCACCCCTCCACTTT.

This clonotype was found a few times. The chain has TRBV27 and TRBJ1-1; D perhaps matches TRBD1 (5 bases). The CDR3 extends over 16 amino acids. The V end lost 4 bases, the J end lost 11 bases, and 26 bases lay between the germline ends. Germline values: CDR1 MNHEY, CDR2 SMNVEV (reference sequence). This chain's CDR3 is CASSSLTELLARVAFF. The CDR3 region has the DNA TGTGCCAGCAGTTCCTTGACAGAACTCCTGGCCAGGGTCGCTTTCTTT.

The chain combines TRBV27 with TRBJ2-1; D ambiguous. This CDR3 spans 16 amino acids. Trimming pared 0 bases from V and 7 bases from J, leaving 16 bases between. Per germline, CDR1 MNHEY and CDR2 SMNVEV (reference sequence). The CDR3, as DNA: TGTGCCAGCAGTTTATCGACCAATCCAGCTGGTAATGAGCAGTTCTTC. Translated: CASSLSTNPAGNEQFF.

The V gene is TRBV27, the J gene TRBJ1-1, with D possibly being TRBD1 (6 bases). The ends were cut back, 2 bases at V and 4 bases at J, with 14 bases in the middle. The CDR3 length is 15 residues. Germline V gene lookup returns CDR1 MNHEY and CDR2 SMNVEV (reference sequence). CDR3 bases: TGTGCCAGCAGTTTACGGGACAAGTTTGGCACTGAAGCTTTCTTT. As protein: CASSLRDKFGTEAFF.

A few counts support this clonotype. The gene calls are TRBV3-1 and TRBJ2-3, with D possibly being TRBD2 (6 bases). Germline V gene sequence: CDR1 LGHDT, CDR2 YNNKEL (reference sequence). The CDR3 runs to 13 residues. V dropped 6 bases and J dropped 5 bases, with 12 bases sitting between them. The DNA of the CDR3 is TGTGCCAGCAGTTTCCATAGCGGAGATACGCAGTATTTT. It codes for CASSFHSGDTQYF.

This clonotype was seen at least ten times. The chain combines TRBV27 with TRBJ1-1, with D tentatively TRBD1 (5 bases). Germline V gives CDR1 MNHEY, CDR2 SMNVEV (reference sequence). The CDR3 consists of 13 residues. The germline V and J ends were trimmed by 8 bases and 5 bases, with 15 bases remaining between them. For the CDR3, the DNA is TGTGCCAGCTACATTAGTTGGGGGACTGAAGCTTTCTTT. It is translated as CASYISWGTEAFF.

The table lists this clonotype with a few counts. CDR3 sequence: CASSFGVEQYF. DNA of the CDR3: TGTGCCAGCAGCTTTGGTGTCGAGCAGTACTTC. The chain carries TRBV11-2 and TRBJ2-7; unclear D gene. The length of the CDR3 is 11 residues. Trimming took 3 bases from V and 6 from J, leaving 6 bases between them. Germline CDR1 reads SGHAT; CDR2 reads FQNNGV.

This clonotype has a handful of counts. CDR3 in amino acids: CASSPSSGQGTYNEQFF. Written as DNA, the CDR3 is TGTGCCAGCAGCCCTAGTAGCGGTCAGGGGACCTACAATGAGCAGTTCTTC. This rearrangement joins TRBV11-2 to TRBJ2-1; possibly TRBD1 or TRBD2 for D (6 bases each). Germline CDR1 and CDR2: SGHAT and FQNNGV. The CDR3 extends over 17 amino acids. The V and J ends lost 5 bases and 2 bases respectively, with 19 bases between them.

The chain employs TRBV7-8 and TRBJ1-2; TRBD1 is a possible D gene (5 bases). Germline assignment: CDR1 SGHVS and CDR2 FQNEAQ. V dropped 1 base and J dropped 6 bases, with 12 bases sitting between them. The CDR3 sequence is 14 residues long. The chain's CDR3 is CASSLGDAADGYTF. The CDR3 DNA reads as TGTGCCAGCAGCTTAGGGGACGCGGCCGATGGCTACACCTTC.

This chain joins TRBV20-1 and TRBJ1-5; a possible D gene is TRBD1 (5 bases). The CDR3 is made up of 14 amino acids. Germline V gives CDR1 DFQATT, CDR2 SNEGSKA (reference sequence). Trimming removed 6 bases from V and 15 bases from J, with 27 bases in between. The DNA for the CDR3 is TGCAGTGCCTCGGAGACAGAGGGCCCACGAAAACTGCATTTT. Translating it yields CSASETEGPRKLHF.